The clone carrying this T cell receptor beta chain occurred once. What it binds is unknown. This may be a read error: a much more frequent sequence differs by one nucleotide. This entry belongs to a study of T cells in Graves' hyperthyroidism and ophthalmopathy. Findings and limits, study-wide: Separation of ophthalmopathy from stable hyperthyroidism was achieved by a 13 V-J model.

Hyperthyroidism, newly diagnosed and lasting under 2 months, affected patients aged 18 to 65. What was amplified from RNA transcripts were TCR beta CDR3 regions. In the first-round RT-PCR of the TCR CDR3, the HTBI primer set was used. TCRdb re-called the multiplex PCR reads through MiXCR, storing one row per CDR3 protein. The sample consists of hundreds of thousands of distinct CDR3 sequences, approximately 15% of them appearing once. This CDR3 contains 14 residues. Germline loops: CDR1 SGHRS, CDR2 YFSETQ. The sequenced material came from blood. This sequence joins TRBV5-1 and TRBJ2-2; 7 bases align to TRBD1. The clonotype comes from a woman aged 30 to 39 with Graves' hyperthyroidism that later progressed to Graves' ophthalmopathy. CDR3 bases: TGCGCCAGCGGCTTGGGACAGACCCCCGGGGAGCTGTTTTTT. Amino acid sequence: CASGLGQTPGELFF.